This T cell receptor (beta chain) is from a study of read filtering for tumor transcriptome and immune sequencing. About the research overall: Among patients, 17 to 20 were male and 14 female, aged roughly 47 to 90 (mean around 61).

This clonotype showed up many times. Its antigen is unidentified. Whole-study findings and limits: The sorted CD138-negative fraction was a mixed bone marrow immune population, not purified T cells. Compared with RNA-seq, IR-seq gave much higher clonotype depth and reliability. Single-read clonotypes: about 81.9% of IR-seq clonotypes (approximately 3.7% of reads), more than 70% of RNA-seq clonotypes (under 50% of reads).

The library was built from 400 ng RNA with molecular barcoded adaptors for alpha/delta and beta/gamma chains. TCRdb reprocessed the reads with MiXCR, giving one entry per CDR3 protein. The table lists about 61,000 distinct CDR3 sequences, about a fifth of them singletons. Germline values: CDR1 MNHEY, CDR2 SVGAGI. V gave up 4 bases and J gave up 3 bases; unmatched junction bases: 15. This CDR3 has 20 residues. This chain links TRBV6-5 with TRBJ2-2; TRBD2 matches 12 bases. Sample: a population of CD138-negative cells sorted from bone marrow. The TCR sequence derives from a donor at least 40 years old with multiple myeloma. DNA for the CDR3: TGTGCCAGCAGTTCCTTCCTCCTAGCGGGAGGGCCACATGACACCGGGGAGCTGTTTTTT. Its translation: CASSSFLLAGGPHDTGELFF.